These 3 T cell receptor beta chains were all obtained from the same sample, sequenced in a study of response to subunit inactivated influenza vaccine. TCRdb itself ran the RT-PCR reads through MiXCR, one entry per CDR3 protein. This table holds 610,000 or so distinct CDR3 sequences, 11% to 15% found once. Sequencing used PBMCs from blood, obtained 12 days after vaccination. The source of these receptors is a man between 45 and 60 years old who received an inactivated influenza vaccine.

The chain combines TRBV3-1 with TRBJ2-3, with D maybe TRBD2 (5 bases). This CDR3 contains 12 residues. CDR1 and CDR2 from the germline V gene are LGHDT and YNNKEL (reference sequence). V shed 10 bases and J shed 7 bases, with 15 bases lying between them. CDR3 amino acids: CATSGSGNTQYF. The CDR3 nucleotides are TGTGCCACCTCGGGTTCCGGGAATACGCAGTATTTT.

A few counts support this clonotype. The V call is TRBV7-9, the J call TRBJ2-3, with 11 bases identical to TRBD2. CDR3 size: 17 residues. Per the germline V gene, CDR1 is SEHNR and CDR2 is FQNEAQ (reference sequence). The ends lost 4 bases at V and 2 bases at J; junction bases unmatched: 8. The CDR3 loop reads CASSWSSGGTLTDTQYF. Here the CDR3 DNA reads TGTGCCAGCAGCTGGTCTAGCGGGGGGACCCTCACAGATACGCAGTATTTT.

This clonotype was found a few times. This sequence joins TRBV7-9 and TRBJ2-4; TRBD1 is a possible D gene (6 bases). Germline V CDR1 and CDR2: SEHNR, FQNEAQ (reference sequence). CDR3 size: 16 residues. Trimming stripped 10 bases from V and 3 bases from J, with 22 bases between. The CDR3 reads CATQAQGSVYKNIQYF. DNA of the CDR3: TGTGCCACCCAAGCCCAGGGGTCGGTCTACAAAAACATTCAGTACTTC. Complete variable domain (other parts from reference TRBV7-9 and TRBJ2-4): DTGVSQNPRHKITKRGQNVTFRCDPISEHNRLYWYRQTLGQGPEFLTYFQNEAQLEKSRLLSDRFSAERPKGSFSTLEIQRTEQGDSAMYLCATQAQGSVYKNIQYFGAGTRLSVL.